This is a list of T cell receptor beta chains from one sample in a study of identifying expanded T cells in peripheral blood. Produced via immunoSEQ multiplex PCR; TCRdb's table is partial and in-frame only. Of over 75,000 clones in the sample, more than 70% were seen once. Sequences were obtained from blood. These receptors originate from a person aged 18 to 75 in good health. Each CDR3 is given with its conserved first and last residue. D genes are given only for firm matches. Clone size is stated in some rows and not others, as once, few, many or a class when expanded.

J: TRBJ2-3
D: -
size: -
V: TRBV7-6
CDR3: CASSQGSFRTDTQYF
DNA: TGTGCCAGCTCCCAGGGTTCGTTTCGTACAGATACGCAGTATTTT

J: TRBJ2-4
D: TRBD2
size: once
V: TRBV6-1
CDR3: CASSQGGGAVDIQYF
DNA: TGTGCCAGCAGCCAGGGCGGGGGGGCCGTGGACATTCAGTACTTC

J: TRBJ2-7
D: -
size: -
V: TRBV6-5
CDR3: CASGTGSVLQYF
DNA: TGTGCCAGCGGCACAGGATCGGTTTTGCAGTACTTC

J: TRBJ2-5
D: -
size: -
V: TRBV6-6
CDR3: CASSYSLMGSAETQYF
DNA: TGTGCCAGCAGTTACTCCCTAATGGGTAGTGCTGAGACCCAGTACTTC

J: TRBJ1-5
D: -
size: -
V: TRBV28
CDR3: CASSLFGVGTSANQPQHF
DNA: TGTGCCAGCAGTTTATTCGGTGTAGGGACCTCGGCCAATCAGCCCCAGCATTTT

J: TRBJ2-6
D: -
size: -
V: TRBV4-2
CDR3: CASSESKSSSGANVLTF
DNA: TGTGCCAGCTCTGAGTCTAAGAGTAGCTCTGGGGCCAACGTCCTGACTTTC

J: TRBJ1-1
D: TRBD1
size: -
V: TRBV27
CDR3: CASSFFPGGRTEAFF
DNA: TGTGCCAGCAGTTTTTTCCCAGGGGGTCGGACTGAAGCTTTCTTT

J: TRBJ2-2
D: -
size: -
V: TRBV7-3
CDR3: CASQSGTGTGELFF
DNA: TGTGCCAGCCAATCGGGCACGGGCACCGGGGAGCTGTTTTTT

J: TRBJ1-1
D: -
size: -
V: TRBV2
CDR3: CASSEAGQFFSEAFF
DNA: TGTGCCAGCAGTGAAGCGGGGCAGTTTTTCTCTGAAGCTTTCTTT

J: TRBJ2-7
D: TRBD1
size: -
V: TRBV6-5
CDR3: CASSPGTGVYEQYF
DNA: TGTGCCAGCAGTCCCGGGACAGGGGTGTACGAGCAGTACTTC

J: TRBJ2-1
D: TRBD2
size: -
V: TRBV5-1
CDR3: CASSLGGTNPYNEQFF
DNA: TGCGCCAGCAGCTTGGGGGGGACTAACCCTTACAATGAGCAGTTCTTC

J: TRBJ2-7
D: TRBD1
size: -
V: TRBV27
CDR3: CASSFRDSHYEQYF
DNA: TGTGCCAGCAGTTTCCGGGACAGCCACTACGAGCAGTACTTC

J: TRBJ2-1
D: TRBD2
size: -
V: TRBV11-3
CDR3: CASSPRTSGKTGNEQFF
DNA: TGTGCCAGCAGCCCCCGCACTAGCGGGAAAACGGGGAATGAGCAGTTCTTC

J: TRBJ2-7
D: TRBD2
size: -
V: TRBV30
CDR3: CAWSLGLSGEQYF
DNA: TGTGCCTGGAGTCTGGGACTATCGGGGGAGCAGTACTTC

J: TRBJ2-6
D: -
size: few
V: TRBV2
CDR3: CASTSSGANVLTF
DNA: TGTGCCAGCACTAGCTCTGGGGCCAACGTCCTGACTTTC

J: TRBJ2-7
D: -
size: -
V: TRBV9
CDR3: CASSVGVEYEQYF
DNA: TGTGCCAGCAGCGTAGGGGTAGAATACGAGCAGTACTTC

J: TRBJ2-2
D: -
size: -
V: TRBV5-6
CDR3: CASSSDSANTGELFF
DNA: TGTGCCAGCAGCTCGGACAGCGCGAACACCGGGGAGCTGTTTTTT

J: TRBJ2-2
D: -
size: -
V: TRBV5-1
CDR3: CASSFGLLNTGELFF
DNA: TGCGCCAGCAGCTTTGGACTTTTGAACACCGGGGAGCTGTTTTTT